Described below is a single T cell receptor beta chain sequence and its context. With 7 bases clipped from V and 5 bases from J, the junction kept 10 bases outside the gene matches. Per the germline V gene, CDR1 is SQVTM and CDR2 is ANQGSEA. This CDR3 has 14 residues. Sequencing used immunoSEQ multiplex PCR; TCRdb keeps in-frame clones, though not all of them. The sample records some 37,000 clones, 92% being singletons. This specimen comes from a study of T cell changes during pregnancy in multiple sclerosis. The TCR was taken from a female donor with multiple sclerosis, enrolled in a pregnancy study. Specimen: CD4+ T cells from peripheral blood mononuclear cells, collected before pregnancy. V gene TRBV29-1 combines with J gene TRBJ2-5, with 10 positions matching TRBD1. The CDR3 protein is CSGSRDRGRETQYF. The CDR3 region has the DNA TGCAGCGGAAGCCGGGACAGGGGTCGGGAGACCCAGTACTTC.